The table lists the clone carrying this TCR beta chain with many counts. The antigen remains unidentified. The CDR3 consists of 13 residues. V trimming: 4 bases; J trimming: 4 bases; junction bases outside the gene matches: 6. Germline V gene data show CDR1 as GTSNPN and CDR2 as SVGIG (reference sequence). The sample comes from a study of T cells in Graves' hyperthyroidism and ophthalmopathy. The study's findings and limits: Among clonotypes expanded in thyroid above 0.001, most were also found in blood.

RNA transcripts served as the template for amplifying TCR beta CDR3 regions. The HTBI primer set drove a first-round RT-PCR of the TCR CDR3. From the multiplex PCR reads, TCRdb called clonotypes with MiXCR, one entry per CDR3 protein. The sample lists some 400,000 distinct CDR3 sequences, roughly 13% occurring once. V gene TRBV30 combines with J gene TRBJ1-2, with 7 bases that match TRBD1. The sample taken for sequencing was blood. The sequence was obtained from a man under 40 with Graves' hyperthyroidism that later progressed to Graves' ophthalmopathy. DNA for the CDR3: TGTGCCTGGACGACAGGGATGAGCTATGGCTACACCTTC. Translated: CAWTTGMSYGYTF.